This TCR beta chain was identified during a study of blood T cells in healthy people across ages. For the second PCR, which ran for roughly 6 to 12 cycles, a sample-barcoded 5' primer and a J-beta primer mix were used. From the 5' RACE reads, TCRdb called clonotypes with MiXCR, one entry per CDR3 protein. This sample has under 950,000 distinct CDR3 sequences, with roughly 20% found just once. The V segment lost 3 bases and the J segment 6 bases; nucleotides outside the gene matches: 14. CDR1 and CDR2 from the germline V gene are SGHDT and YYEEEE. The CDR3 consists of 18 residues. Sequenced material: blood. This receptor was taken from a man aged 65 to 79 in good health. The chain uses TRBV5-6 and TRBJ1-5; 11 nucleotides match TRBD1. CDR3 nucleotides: TGTGCCAGCAGCTACGGGACAGGGGGATCACGGGGGGGTCAGCCCCAGCATTTT. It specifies CASSYGTGGSRGGQPQHF. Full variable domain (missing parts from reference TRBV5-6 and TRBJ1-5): DAGVTQSPTHLIKTRGQQVTLRCSPKSGHDTVSWYQQALGQGPQFIFQYYEEEERQRGNFPDRFSGHQFPNYSSELNVNALLLGDSALYLCASSYGTGGSRGGQPQHFGDGTRLSIL.